A selection of T cell receptor beta chains follows, all from one sample in a study of blood T cell repertoires in COVID-19. Generated by immunoSEQ multiplex PCR, the TCRdb table keeps only in-frame clones and is missing some. Of 24,000 or so clones listed, roughly 89% are singletons. Source material: peripheral blood. Receptors were obtained from a woman older than 75 with active or convalescent COVID-19. Each CDR3 is given with its conserved first and last residue. Each record gives: clone size, D gene, V gene, J gene, CDR3 protein, CDR3 DNA. D genes are given only for firm matches. Clone size is not always given. Where it is, it says once, few, many or a class for expanded clones.

few	TRBD1	TRBV18	TRBJ1-1	CASSRGTGGLMNTEAFF	TGTGCCAGCTCACGGGGGACAGGGGGTTTGATGAACACTGAAGCTTTCTTT
once	TRBD2	TRBV18	TRBJ2-5	CASSPSSGSFVETQYF	TGTGCCAGCTCACCTTCCAGCGGGAGTTTTGTAGAGACCCAGTACTTC
few	.	TRBV7-2	TRBJ1-1	CASSLVIGPLLRTEAFF	TGTGCCAGCAGCTTAGTGATTGGTCCCTTGCTGCGCACTGAAGCTTTCTTT
.	TRBD1	TRBV6-5	TRBJ1-1	CASSPQGAGTEAFF	TGTGCCAGCAGTCCACAGGGGGCGGGCACTGAAGCTTTCTTT
.	TRBD1	TRBV19	TRBJ1-6	CASSLQGADSPLHF	TGTGCCAGTAGTCTCCAGGGGGCTGATTCACCCCTCCACTTT
.	TRBD1	TRBV19	TRBJ2-1	CASSLLDRDEPEQFF	TGTGCCAGTAGTTTGTTGGACAGGGATGAGCCTGAGCAGTTCTTC
.	TRBD1	TRBV19	TRBJ1-4	CASMDREREKLFF	TGTGCCAGTATGGACAGGGAGAGAGAAAAACTGTTTTTT
.	.	TRBV3-1/TRBV3-2	TRBJ1-1	CASSPSFQGGTEAFF	TGTGCCAGCAGCCCTAGCTTTCAGGGAGGCACTGAAGCTTTCTTT
.	TRBD1	TRBV19	TRBJ1-1	CASKIGTERAEAFF	TGTGCCAGTAAGATCGGGACAGAGAGGGCTGAAGCTTTCTTT
.	TRBD1	TRBV6-5	TRBJ1-1	CASSRTGSSREAFF	TGTGCCAGCAGCCGGACAGGGTCGAGTAGGGAAGCTTTCTTT
.	TRBD1	TRBV27	TRBJ2-1	CASGQVLYNEQFF	TGTGCCAGCGGACAGGTCCTCTACAATGAGCAGTTCTTC
.	.	TRBV28	TRBJ1-2	CASSPLYGYTF	TGTGCCAGCAGCCCCCTCTATGGCTACACCTTC
.	.	TRBV28	TRBJ2-7	CASSSRTYHHPYEQYF	TGTGCCAGCAGTTCCCGGACATATCATCATCCCTACGAGCAGTACTTC
.	TRBD1	TRBV27	TRBJ1-2	CASTNGDRGLYGYTF	TGTGCCAGCACCAATGGGGACAGGGGGTTGTATGGCTACACCTTC
.	.	TRBV27	TRBJ2-3	CASSLRRTRGGTDTQYF	TGTGCCAGCAGTTTAAGAAGGACCAGGGGTGGCACAGATACGCAGTATTTT
.	TRBD2	TRBV18	TRBJ2-3	CASSPRGGADTQYF	TGTGCCAGCTCACCGCGGGGGGGGGCAGATACGCAGTATTTT
.	.	TRBV5-6	TRBJ2-2	CASSLVEGGRSGELFF	TGTGCCAGCAGCTTGGTGGAGGGCGGGCGCTCCGGGGAGCTGTTTTTT
.	.	TRBV6-1	TRBJ1-2	CASSESEGVGYGYTF	TGTGCCAGCAGTGAATCCGAAGGGGTGGGCTATGGCTACACCTTC
.	TRBD2	TRBV9	TRBJ2-1	CASSEPGLADNEQFF	TGTGCCAGCAGCGAACCGGGACTAGCGGACAATGAGCAGTTCTTC
few	TRBD1	TRBV12-3/TRBV12-4	TRBJ1-2	CASSRDRGLGYTF	TGTGCCAGCAGCAGAGACAGGGGGCTTGGCTACACCTTC
.	.	TRBV5-6	TRBJ1-6	CASSLVRGNPLHF	TGTGCCAGCAGCTTAGTTCGGGGGAATCCCCTCCACTTT
.	TRBD1	TRBV7-8	TRBJ2-7	CASSAGAGTGVYEQYF	TGTGCCAGCAGCGCAGGTGCTGGGACAGGTGTCTACGAGCAGTACTTC
.	TRBD1	TRBV11-3	TRBJ1-1	CASSLGTGVRSTEAFF	TGTGCCAGCAGCTTAGGGACAGGGGTTCGGAGCACTGAAGCTTTCTTT
.	TRBD1	TRBV6-5	TRBJ2-7	CASSYAKGAHEQYF	TGTGCCAGCAGTTACGCTAAGGGGGCCCACGAGCAGTACTTC
.	.	TRBV6-1	TRBJ1-5	CASSEFWLLNQPQHF	TGTGCCAGCAGTGAGTTTTGGTTACTCAATCAGCCCCAGCATTTT
.	TRBD1	TRBV4-1	TRBJ1-2	CASRDPRVRQGANYGYTF	TGCGCCAGCAGAGACCCCCGGGTTAGACAGGGGGCGAACTATGGCTACACCTTC
.	TRBD1	TRBV20-1	TRBJ1-1	CSARGDSEAFF	TGCAGTGCTAGAGGGGACAGTGAAGCTTTCTTT
once	TRBD1	TRBV19	TRBJ1-3	CASHQGDSGNTIYF	TGTGCCAGCCATCAGGGGGACTCTGGAAACACCATATATTTT
.	.	TRBV6-5	TRBJ1-1	CASSYLMNTEAFF	TGTGCCAGCAGTTACCTAATGAACACTGAAGCTTTCTTT
.	TRBD1	TRBV3-1/TRBV3-2	TRBJ2-1	CASRPTGVGSYNEQFF	TGTGCCAGCAGGCCCACAGGGGTTGGCTCCTACAATGAGCAGTTCTTC
.	.	TRBV25-1	TRBJ2-3	CASSAAEGPDTQYF	TGTGCCAGCAGTGCAGCCGAGGGTCCAGATACGCAGTATTTT
.	.	TRBV5-1	TRBJ2-7	CASSLARLADEQYF	TGCGCCAGCAGCTTGGCGCGTCTAGCCGACGAGCAGTACTTC
.	.	TRBV24-1	TRBJ1-5	CATSDSTGTINQPQHF	TGTGCCACCAGTGACTCGACCGGGACAATTAATCAGCCCCAGCATTTT
.	.	TRBV28	TRBJ1-1	CASSLSGATEAFF	TGTGCCAGCAGTTTGTCTGGGGCTACTGAAGCTTTCTTT
.	.	TRBV19	TRBJ2-2	CASTGTPTWELFF	TGTGCCAGTACCGGGACTCCCACTTGGGAGCTGTTTTTT
.	TRBD2	TRBV24-1	TRBJ2-3	CATSDFWGGSTDTQYF	TGTGCCACCAGTGATTTTTGGGGGGGGAGCACAGATACGCAGTATTTT
.	.	TRBV27	TRBJ2-2	CASSSRSRATGELFF	TGTGCCAGCAGTTCCCGCAGCAGGGCCACCGGGGAGCTGTTTTTT
.	TRBD1	TRBV3-1/TRBV3-2	TRBJ1-2	CASSLLILQGAGLYGYTF	TGTGCCAGCAGCTTACTTATTCTCCAGGGGGCGGGCCTCTATGGCTACACCTTC
.	TRBD1	TRBV28	TRBJ1-2	CASRIHGTGGYGYTF	TGTGCCAGCAGGATCCACGGGACAGGGGGATATGGCTACACCTTC
.	TRBD1	TRBV5-4	TRBJ2-7	CASSLVAGTGKYF	TGTGCCAGCAGCTTGGTGGCCGGGACAGGTAAGTACTTC
.	TRBD1	TRBV9	TRBJ2-7	CASSPQLGRGNEQYF	TGTGCCAGCAGCCCCCAATTGGGCAGGGGGAACGAGCAGTACTTC
.	TRBD2	TRBV4-3	TRBJ2-2	CASSQNPGLAGVTNTGELFF	TGCGCCAGCAGCCAAAATCCGGGACTAGCGGGGGTCACGAACACCGGGGAGCTGTTTTTT
.	TRBD1	TRBV2	TRBJ1-5	CASSPGTDLQPQHF	TGTGCCAGCAGTCCTGGGACAGACTTACAGCCCCAGCATTTT
once	TRBD2	TRBV5-4	TRBJ2-3	CASSLDSGSTTDTQYF	TGTGCCAGCAGCTTGGATAGCGGGAGTACGACAGATACGCAGTATTTT
medium-sized	.	TRBV5-4	TRBJ2-1	CASSFQGYGYNEQFF	TGTGCCAGCAGCTTCCAGGGATATGGGTACAATGAGCAGTTCTTC
.	.	TRBV7-9	TRBJ1-4	CASSRNRVMDEKLFF	TGTGCCAGCAGCCGGAACAGGGTGATGGATGAAAAACTGTTTTTT
.	.	TRBV7-9	TRBJ2-5	CATNLGGQETQYF	TGTGCCACCAACTTGGGAGGCCAAGAGACCCAGTACTTC
.	.	TRBV6-2/TRBV6-3	TRBJ1-6	CASSTLPDSPLHF	TGTGCCAGCAGTACCCTCCCGGATTCACCCCTCCACTTT
.	.	TRBV9	TRBJ2-3	CASSVPPADTQYF	TGTGCCAGCAGCGTCCCTCCGGCAGATACGCAGTATTTT
.	.	TRBV2	TRBJ1-1	CASNPDRDTEAFF	TGTGCCAGCAACCCAGACAGAGACACTGAAGCTTTCTTT
.	TRBD1	TRBV6-1	TRBJ2-1	CASSDRDSPSYSYNEQFF	TGTGCCAGCAGTGATCGGGACAGTCCCTCTTACTCCTACAATGAGCAGTTCTTC
.	.	TRBV7-6	TRBJ1-6	CASSFLNSPLHF	TGTGCCAGCAGCTTCTTAAATTCACCCCTCCACTTT
.	TRBD1	TRBV20-1	TRBJ1-1	CSASPYGGQGATEAFF	TGCAGTGCTAGTCCCTACGGGGGACAGGGGGCCACTGAAGCTTTCTTT